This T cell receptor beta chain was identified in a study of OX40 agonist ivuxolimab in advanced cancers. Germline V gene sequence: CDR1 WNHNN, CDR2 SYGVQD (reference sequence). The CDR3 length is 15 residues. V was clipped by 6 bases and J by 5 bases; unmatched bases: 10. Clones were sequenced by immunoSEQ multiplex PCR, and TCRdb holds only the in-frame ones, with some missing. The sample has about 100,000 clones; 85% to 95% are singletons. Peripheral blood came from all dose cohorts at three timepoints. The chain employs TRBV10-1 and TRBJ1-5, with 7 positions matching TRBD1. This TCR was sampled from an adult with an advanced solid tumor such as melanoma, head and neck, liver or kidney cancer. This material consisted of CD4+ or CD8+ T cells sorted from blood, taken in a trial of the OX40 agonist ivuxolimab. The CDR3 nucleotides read TGCGCCAGCAGAGAACAGGGGAAGTTGGATCAGCCCCAGCATTTT. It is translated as CASREQGKLDQPQHF.